These 13 T cell receptor beta chains came from one sample sequenced in a study of T cell responses to AZD1222 COVID-19 vaccine. Sequencing was performed with immunoSEQ multiplex PCR; in TCRdb, only in-frame clones are kept and a portion is missing. The data hold about 190,000 clones, with roughly 88% observed a single time. Sequences were derived from peripheral blood, sampled on day 0 of AZD1222 vaccination. These receptors originate from an adult in good health.

This chain uses TRBV28 with TRBJ2-1; D not resolved. Trimming removed 5 bases at V and 6 bases at J, with 11 bases between. Germline V gene sequence: CDR1 MDHEN, CDR2 SYDVKM. The CDR3 consists of 13 residues. The CDR3 spells CASSTNPGNEQFF. For the CDR3, the DNA is TGTGCCAGCAGTACCAACCCGGGCAATGAGCAGTTCTTC.

This CDR3 is CASSPPSAGTEAFF. The CDR3 DNA is TGTGCCAGCTCACCACCGTCGGCGGGGACTGAAGCTTTCTTT. This chain joins TRBV18 and TRBJ1-1; D is undetermined. Trimming pared 0 bases from V and 5 bases from J, leaving 10 bases between. Germline V gene sequence: CDR1 KGHSH, CDR2 LQKENI. This CDR3 has 14 residues.

CDR3 nucleotides: TGTGCCACCAGCAGAGATCGGGGAGGATCTGAAGCTTTCTTT. This gives the protein CATSRDRGGSEAFF. V gene TRBV15 combines with J gene TRBJ1-1; D is unresolved. There are 14 residues in the CDR3. CDR1 and CDR2 from the germline V gene are LNHNV and YYDKDF (reference sequence). Trimming removed 0 bases at V and 6 bases at J, with 11 bases between. Filled out from reference TRBV15 and TRBJ1-1, the complete variable domain reads DAMVIQNPRYQVTQFGKPVTLSCSQTLNHNVMYWYQQKSSQAPKLLFHYYDKDFNNEADTPDNFQSRRPNTSFCFLDIRSPGLGDTAMYLCATSRDRGGSEAFFGQGTRLTVV.

This clone came up once. The chain carries TRBV5-6 and TRBJ1-2; the D is unclear. Germline V gene sequence: CDR1 SGHDT, CDR2 YYEEEE. The ends were cut back, 2 bases at V and 2 bases at J, with 13 bases in the middle. The CDR3 contains 15 residues. The CDR3 DNA follows: TGTGCCAGCAGCTTTAAAGGTCTCACCAACTATGGCTACACCTTC. Amino acids: CASSFKGLTNYGYTF.

This chain links TRBV6-5 with TRBJ2-5, with 9 bases matching TRBD1. The CDR3 has 16 amino acids. Looked up from germline, CDR1 is MNHEY and CDR2 is SVGAGI. Trimming removed 0 bases from V and 1 base from J; junction bases left unmatched: 3. This CDR3 is CASSYSTGQGQETQYF. CDR3 DNA: TGTGCCAGCAGTTACTCGACGGGACAGGGCCAAGAGACCCAGTACTTC.

The rearrangement joins TRBV28 to TRBJ2-7; a weak D match, TRBD1 (7 bases). Germline CDR1 MDHEN, CDR2 SYDVKM. The germline V and J ends were trimmed by 1 base and 5 bases, with 12 bases remaining between them. The CDR3 sequence is 14 residues long. CDR3 nucleotides: TGTGCCAGCAGTTTATTGTCAGGGGGGAACGAGCAGTACTTC. Translated: CASSLLSGGNEQYF.

Comment on this clone: In the same sample, other DNA sequences code for this CDR3. The chain combines TRBV7-9 with TRBJ1-2; 7 bases align to TRBD1. Trimming removed 3 bases from V and 3 bases from J; junction bases left unmatched: 1. This CDR3 has 13 residues. Germline CDR1 is SEHNR and CDR2 is FQNEAQ (reference sequence). CDR3: CASSFDRDYGYTF. The CDR3 nucleotides are TGTGCCAGCAGCTTCGACAGGGACTATGGCTACACCTTC. The entire variable domain, with the rest obtained from reference TRBV7-9 and TRBJ1-2, is as follows: DTGVSQNPRHKITKRGQNVTFRCDPISEHNRLYWYRQTLGQGPEFLTYFQNEAQLEKSRLLSDRFSAERPKGSFSTLEIQRTEQGDSAMYLCASSFDRDYGYTFGSGTRLTVV.

This rearrangement joins TRBV3-1 (or the pseudogene TRBV3-2) to TRBJ1-2, with TRBD1 as a possible D gene (5 bases). Germline V lookup: CDR1 LGHDT, CDR2 YNNKEL (reference sequence). CDR3 size: 13 residues. The germline V and J ends were trimmed by 3 bases and 8 bases, with 13 bases remaining between them. The CDR3 coding sequence is TGTGCCAGCAGCCAGCCCGGTGGGGGGGGCTACACCTTC. Translating gives CASSQPGGGGYTF.

This clone was seen just once. The sample has other DNA sequences that encode this CDR3 too. The chain employs TRBV7-9 and TRBJ1-5; no reliable D call. The CDR3 has 12 amino acids. Deletions cut 8 bases from V and 2 bases from J, with 7 bases between. Germline lookup yields CDR1 SEHNR and CDR2 FQNEAQ (reference sequence). CDR3: CASSLGNQPQHF. The CDR3 nucleotides read TGTGCCAGCTCATTGGGCAATCAGCCCCAGCATTTT.

This rearrangement joins TRBV12-3 or TRBV12-4 to TRBJ2-7; D not certain. The CDR3 is 13 residues long. V was clipped by 2 bases and J by 2 bases, with 7 bases between them. CDR3 nucleotide sequence: TGTGCCAGCAGTTTAATAATTACCTACGAGCAGTACTTC. Its translation: CASSLIITYEQYF.

The CDR3 protein is CASSLGGPSSYNSPLHF. The DNA for the CDR3 is TGTGCCAGCAGCTTAGGGGGGCCAAGCTCCTATAATTCACCCCTCCACTTT. This rearrangement joins TRBV7-9 to TRBJ1-6; possible D gene TRBD1, 6 bases. This CDR3 comprises 17 residues. Per germline, CDR1 SEHNR and CDR2 FQNEAQ (reference sequence). V shed 1 base and J shed 0 bases, with 10 bases lying between them.

A remark on this clone: Other DNA sequences in the same sample also yield this CDR3. The chain employs TRBV7-2 and TRBJ2-1; D is uncertain. The CDR3 loop spans 13 amino acids. Germline loops: CDR1 SGHTA, CDR2 FQGNSA. V lost 0 bases and J lost 6, with 6 bases in between. The CDR3 protein is CASSLAPGNEQFF. The DNA for the CDR3 is TGTGCCAGCAGCTTAGCTCCCGGCAATGAGCAGTTCTTC.

The chain links TRBV7-9 to TRBJ2-1, with D unclear. Germline V gives CDR1 SEHNR, CDR2 FQNEAQ (reference sequence). V was shortened by 1 base and J by 6 bases, with 10 bases between the two germline ends. The CDR3 length is 14 residues. CDR3 DNA: TGTGCCAGCAGCTTAGAACCGAGCGTCAATGAGCAGTTCTTC. Encoded protein: CASSLEPSVNEQFF. The full variable domain, completed using reference TRBV7-9 and TRBJ2-1, is DTGVSQNPRHKITKRGQNVTFRCDPISEHNRLYWYRQTLGQGPEFLTYFQNEAQLEKSRLLSDRFSAERPKGSFSTLEIQRTEQGDSAMYLCASSLEPSVNEQFFGPGTRLTVL.